This record looks at one T cell receptor beta chain sequence and its context. No antigen is known for it. This table comes from immunoSEQ multiplex PCR, and its TCRdb copy is limited to in-frame clones, with some not included. The sample lists around 140,000 clones; approximately 86% were seen once. The data stem from a study of T cell responses to AZD1222 COVID-19 vaccine. Regarding the study as a whole: Females outnumbered males among donors, who were mostly white British; clonal diversity was possibly underestimated. Researchers report vaccine-associated CD4 TCRs spanning spike, with dominance at 160-218 and 743-854.

V gave up 2 bases and J gave up 3 bases; unmatched junction bases: 13. The CDR3 sequence is 20 residues long. The source is an adult who received the MenACWY meningococcal vaccine as a control. The V call is TRBV6-7, the J call TRBJ2-1; 13 nucleotides align to TRBD2. TRBV6-7 is annotated as an ORF whose role is uncertain. The material was peripheral blood, obtained 28 days after the second dose of the MenACWY control vaccine. CDR3 amino acids: CASSYPWWTSGSVGYNEQFF. The CDR3 DNA reads as TGTGCCAGCAGTTACCCCTGGTGGACTAGCGGGAGCGTTGGCTACAATGAGCAGTTCTTC.